This T cell receptor (beta chain) stems from a study of CXCR3-negative and CXCR3-positive naive CD8 T cells. Study-level points and caveats: After cryopreservation, CXCR3 expression dropped partially; most assays used fresh PBMCs.

The CDR3 covers 15 residues. CDR1 and CDR2 from the germline V gene are SEHNR and FQNEAQ (reference sequence). UMI-labeled 5' RACE TRB cDNA libraries were prepared from the cells. After re-calling the 5' RACE reads, TCRdb lists one entry per CDR3 protein, DNA absent. The sample table includes roughly 28,000 distinct CDR3 sequences. In the case of this clonotype: Its antigen is not identified.

The sequenced material came from memory CD8+ T cells from blood. This TCR derives from a human donor in good health. Some clones in this sample may be carry-over from other donors' samples. This chain links TRBV7-9 with TRBJ2-7; the TCRdb call, TRBD1, lacks DNA for checking. The CDR3 protein is CASSLAGQVTYEQYF.